The present TCR beta chain was sequenced within a study of blood T cells in healthy people across ages. Through a sample-barcoded 5' primer and a J-beta primer mix, a second PCR was run for about 7 to 12 cycles. TCRdb itself ran the 5' RACE reads through MiXCR, one entry per CDR3 protein. Of 730,000 or so distinct CDR3 sequences detected, 40% to 50% appear once; the ten largest clones hold 25% to 35%. This clonotype was seen a few times. The antigen is undetermined. The study, taken as a whole, reports: CMV status of donors was unknown, possibly confounding expanded clonotype changes. The study regarded diversity estimates from one million T cells as underestimates.

Sample: blood. This TCR was recovered from an older man in good health.

CDR3 sequence (DNA): TGTGCCAGCAGTTACTGGGCAGACCAAGAGACCCAGTACTTC. Translated: CASSYWADQETQYF. V is TRBV6-2 or TRBV6-3 and J is TRBJ2-5, with unresolved D. In germline, CDR1 is MNHEY, CDR2 SVGEGT. The CDR3 has 14 amino acids. The V gene lost 1 base and the J gene lost 0 bases, with 6 bases spanning the gap.